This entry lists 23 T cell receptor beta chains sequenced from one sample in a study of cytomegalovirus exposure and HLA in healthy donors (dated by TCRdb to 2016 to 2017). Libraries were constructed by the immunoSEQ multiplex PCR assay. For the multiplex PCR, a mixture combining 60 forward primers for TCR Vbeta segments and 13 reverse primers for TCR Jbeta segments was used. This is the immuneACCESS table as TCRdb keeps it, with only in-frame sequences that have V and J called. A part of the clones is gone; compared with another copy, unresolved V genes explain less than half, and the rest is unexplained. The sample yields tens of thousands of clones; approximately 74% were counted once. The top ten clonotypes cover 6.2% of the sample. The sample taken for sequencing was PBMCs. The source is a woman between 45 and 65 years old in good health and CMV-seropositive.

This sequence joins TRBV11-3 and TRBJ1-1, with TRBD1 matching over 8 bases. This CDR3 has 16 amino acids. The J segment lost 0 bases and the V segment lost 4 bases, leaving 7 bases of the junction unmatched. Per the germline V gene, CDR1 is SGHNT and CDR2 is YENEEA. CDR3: CASSSQGGNMNTEAFF. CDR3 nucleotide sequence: TGTGCCAGCAGCTCACAGGGGGGAAACATGAACACTGAAGCTTTCTTT. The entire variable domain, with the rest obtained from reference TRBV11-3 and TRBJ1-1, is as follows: EAGVVQSPRYKIIEKKQPVAFWCNPISGHNTLYWYLQNLGQGPELLIRYENEEAVDDSQLPKDRFSAERLKGVDSTLKIQPAELGDSAVYLCASSSQGGNMNTEAFFGQGTRLTVV.

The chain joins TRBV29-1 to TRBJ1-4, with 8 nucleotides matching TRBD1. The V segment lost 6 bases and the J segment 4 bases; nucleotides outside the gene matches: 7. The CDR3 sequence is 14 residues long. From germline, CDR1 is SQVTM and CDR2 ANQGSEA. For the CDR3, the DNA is TGCAGCGTATACGACAGGGGTGGTAATGAAAAACTGTTTTTT. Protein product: CSVYDRGGNEKLFF.

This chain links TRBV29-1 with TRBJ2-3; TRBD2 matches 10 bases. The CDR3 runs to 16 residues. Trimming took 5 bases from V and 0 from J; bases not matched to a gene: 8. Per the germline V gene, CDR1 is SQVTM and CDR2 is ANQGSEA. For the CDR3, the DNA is TGCAGCGTTCCAAGTCTAGCGGGAGTTAGCACAGATACGCAGTATTTT. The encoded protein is CSVPSLAGVSTDTQYF.

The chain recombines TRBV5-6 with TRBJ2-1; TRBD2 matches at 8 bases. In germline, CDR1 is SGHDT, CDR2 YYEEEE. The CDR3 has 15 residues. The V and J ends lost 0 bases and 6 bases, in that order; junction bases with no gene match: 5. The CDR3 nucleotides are TGTGCCAGCAGCTTGGACGCGGGAGGAACCAATGAGCAGTTCTTC. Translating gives CASSLDAGGTNEQFF.

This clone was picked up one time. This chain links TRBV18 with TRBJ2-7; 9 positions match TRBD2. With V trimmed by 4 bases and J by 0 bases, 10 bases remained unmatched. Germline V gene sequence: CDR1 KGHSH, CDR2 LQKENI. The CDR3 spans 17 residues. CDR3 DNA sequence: TGTGCCAGCTCACAACTAGCGGGCGGGTCCCACTCCTACGAGCAGTACTTC. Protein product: CASSQLAGGSHSYEQYF.

This chain's CDR3 is CASSIGTGGSYEQYF. The CDR3 DNA sequence: TGTGCCAGTAGTATAGGAACAGGGGGCTCCTACGAGCAGTACTTC. The rearrangement links TRBV19 to TRBJ2-7; 8 bases map to TRBD1. CDR1 and CDR2 from the germline V gene are LNHDA and SQIVND (reference sequence). This CDR3 is built from 15 residues. Losses at the gene ends were 1 base for V and 0 bases for J; bases not matched to a gene: 2.

The CDR3 nucleotides read TGTGCCAGCAGCCGCATACAACCCGGGACAGGGGGAAAACTGTTTTTT. Translation: CASSRIQPGTGGKLFF. The rearrangement links TRBV14 to TRBJ1-4; 11 bases match TRBD1. The CDR3 is made up of 16 amino acids. Unmatched junction bases numbered 11, after V lost 4 bases and J lost 10 bases. Germline values: CDR1 SGHDN, CDR2 FVKESK.

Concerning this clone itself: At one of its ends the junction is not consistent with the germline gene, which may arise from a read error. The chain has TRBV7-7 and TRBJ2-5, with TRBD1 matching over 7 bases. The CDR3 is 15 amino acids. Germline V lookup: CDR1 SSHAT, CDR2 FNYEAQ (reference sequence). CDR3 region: CASSFRQGGLETQYF. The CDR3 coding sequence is TGTGCTAGCAGCTTCAGACAGGGTGGGTTGGAGACCCAGTACTTC.

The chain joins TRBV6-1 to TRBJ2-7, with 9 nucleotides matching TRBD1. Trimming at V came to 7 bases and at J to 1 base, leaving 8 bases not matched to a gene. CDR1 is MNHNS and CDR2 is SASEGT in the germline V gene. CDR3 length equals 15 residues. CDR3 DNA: TGTGCCAGCATAAGGGACAGGGCTTCTTCCTACGAGCAGTACTTC. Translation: CASIRDRASSYEQYF.

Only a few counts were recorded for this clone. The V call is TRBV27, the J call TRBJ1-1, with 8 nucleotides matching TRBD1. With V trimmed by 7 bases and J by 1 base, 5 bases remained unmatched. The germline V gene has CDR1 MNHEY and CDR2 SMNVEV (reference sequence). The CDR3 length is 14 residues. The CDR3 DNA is TGTGCCAGCACCACCACAGGGGGGAACACTGAAGCTTTCTTT. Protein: CASTTTGGNTEAFF.

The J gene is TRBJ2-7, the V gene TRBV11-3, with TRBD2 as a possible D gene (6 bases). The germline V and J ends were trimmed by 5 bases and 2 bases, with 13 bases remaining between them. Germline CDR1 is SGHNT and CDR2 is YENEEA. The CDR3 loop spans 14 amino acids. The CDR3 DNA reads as TGTGCCAGCAGCCCCCCGGGAGATGCCTACGAGCAGTACTTC. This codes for CASSPPGDAYEQYF.

The CDR3 sequence: CATSRDTGGQPQHF. The CDR3 coding sequence is TGTGCCACCAGCAGAGACACAGGGGGGCAGCCCCAGCATTTT. The chain joins TRBV15 to TRBJ1-5, with 8 bases identical to TRBD1. Per the germline V gene, CDR1 is LNHNV and CDR2 is YYDKDF (reference sequence). The trim removed 0 bases at V and 7 bases at J, leaving 2 bases unmatched. The CDR3 spans 14 residues. The variable domain in full, with the rest retrieved from reference TRBV15 and TRBJ1-5, is DAMVIQNPRYQVTQFGKPVTLSCSQTLNHNVMYWYQQKSSQAPKLLFHYYDKDFNNEADTPDNFQSRRPNTSFCFLDIRSPGLGDTAMYLCATSRDTGGQPQHFGDGTRLSIL.

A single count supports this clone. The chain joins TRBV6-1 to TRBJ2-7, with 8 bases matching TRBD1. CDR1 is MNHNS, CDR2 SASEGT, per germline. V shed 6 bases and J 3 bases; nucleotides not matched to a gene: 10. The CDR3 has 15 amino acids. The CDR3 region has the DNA TGTGCCAGCAGGCCGACAGGGGTCGGTAGCTACGAGCAGTACTTC. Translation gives CASRPTGVGSYEQYF.

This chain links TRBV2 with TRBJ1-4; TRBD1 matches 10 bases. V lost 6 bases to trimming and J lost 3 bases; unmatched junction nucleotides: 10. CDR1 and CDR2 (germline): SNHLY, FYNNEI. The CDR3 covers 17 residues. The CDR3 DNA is TGTGCCAGCAGGACTACGGGACAGGGGATAGCTAATGAAAAACTGTTTTTT. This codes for CASRTTGQGIANEKLFF.

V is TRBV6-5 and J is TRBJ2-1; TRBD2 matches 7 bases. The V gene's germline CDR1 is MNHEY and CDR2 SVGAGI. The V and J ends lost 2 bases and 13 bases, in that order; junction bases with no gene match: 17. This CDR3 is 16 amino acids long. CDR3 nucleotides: TGTGCCAGCAGTTACGTAGCGGGTGGGGAGAGATCGTCCCAGTTCTTC. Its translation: CASSYVAGGERSSQFF.

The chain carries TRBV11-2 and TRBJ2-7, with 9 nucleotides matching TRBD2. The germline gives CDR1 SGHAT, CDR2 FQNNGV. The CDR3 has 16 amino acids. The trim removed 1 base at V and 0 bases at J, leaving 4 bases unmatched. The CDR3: CASSLGLAGSSYEQYF. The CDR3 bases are TGTGCCAGCAGCTTAGGGCTAGCGGGATCCTCCTACGAGCAGTACTTC.

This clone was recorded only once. This CDR3 reads CAITPGLAGNEQFF. DNA for the CDR3: TGTGCCATCACACCGGGACTAGCGGGTAATGAGCAGTTCTTC. The gene calls are TRBV10-3 and TRBJ2-1; the match to TRBD2 covers 12 bases. Per germline, CDR1 ENHRY and CDR2 SYGVKD. The ends lost 7 bases at V and 7 bases at J; junction bases unmatched: 5. The CDR3 covers 14 residues.

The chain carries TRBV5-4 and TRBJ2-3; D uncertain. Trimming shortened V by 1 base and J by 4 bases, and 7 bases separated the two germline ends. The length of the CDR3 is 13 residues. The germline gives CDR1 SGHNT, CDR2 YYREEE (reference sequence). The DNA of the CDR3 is TGTGCCAGCAGCTTGCCCAGCGCAGATACGCAGTATTTT. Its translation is CASSLPSADTQYF. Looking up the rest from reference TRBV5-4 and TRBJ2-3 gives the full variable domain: ETGVTQSPTHLIKTRGQQVTLRCSSQSGHNTVSWYQQALGQGPQFIFQYYREEENGRGNFPPRFSGLQFPNYSSELNVNALELDDSALYLCASSLPSADTQYFGPGTRLTVL.

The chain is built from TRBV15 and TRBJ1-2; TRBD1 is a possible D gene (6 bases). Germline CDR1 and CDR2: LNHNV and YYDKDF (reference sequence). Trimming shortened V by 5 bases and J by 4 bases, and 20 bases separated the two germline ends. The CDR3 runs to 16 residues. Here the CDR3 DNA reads TGTGCCACCAGCTCTCAGGGGCGCGCGGCAGCCTATGGCTACACCTTC. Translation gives CATSSQGRAAAYGYTF. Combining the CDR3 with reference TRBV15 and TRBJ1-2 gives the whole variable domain DAMVIQNPRYQVTQFGKPVTLSCSQTLNHNVMYWYQQKSSQAPKLLFHYYDKDFNNEADTPDNFQSRRPNTSFCFLDIRSPGLGDTAMYLCATSSQGRAAAYGYTFGSGTRLTVV.

For the CDR3, the DNA is TGTGCCGGGGGAGGGGACAGGGGGCCTAATGAGCAGTTCTTC. Its translation is CAGGGDRGPNEQFF. The chain joins TRBV30 to TRBJ2-1; 12 bases fit TRBD1. This CDR3 comprises 14 residues. Germline V gene lookup returns CDR1 GTSNPN and CDR2 SVGIG (reference sequence). J was trimmed by 7 bases and V by 8 bases; bases with no gene match: 9.

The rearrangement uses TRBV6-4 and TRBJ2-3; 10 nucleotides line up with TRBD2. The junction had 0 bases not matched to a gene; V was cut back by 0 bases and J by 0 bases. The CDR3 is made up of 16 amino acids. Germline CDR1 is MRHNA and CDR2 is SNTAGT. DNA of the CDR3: TGTGCCAGCAGTGACTCGACTAGCGGGAGCACAGATACGCAGTATTTT. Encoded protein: CASSDSTSGSTDTQYF.

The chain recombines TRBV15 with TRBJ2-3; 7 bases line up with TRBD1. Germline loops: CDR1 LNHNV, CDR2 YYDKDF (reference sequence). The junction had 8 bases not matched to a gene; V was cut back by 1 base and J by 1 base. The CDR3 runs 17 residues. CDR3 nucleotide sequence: TGTGCCACCAGCAGAGTCGGGACAGAACCCCGCACAGATACGCAGTATTTT. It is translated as CATSRVGTEPRTDTQYF.

As DNA, the CDR3 is TGTGCCAGCAGGACGGGGAGGCTCGGCCCCGACAATGAGCAGTTCTTC. Translating gives CASRTGRLGPDNEQFF. The V call is TRBV2, the J call TRBJ2-1; tentative D call: TRBD2 (6 bases). Germline loops: CDR1 SNHLY, CDR2 FYNNEI. With 6 bases removed from V and 5 bases from J, the gap between germline ends came to 20 bases. The CDR3 covers 16 residues.